This T cell receptor (beta chain) was captured in a study of shared clonotypes between healthy human individuals. Whole-study context: Three plates were used per donor for CD4 naive, three for CD4 memory, two for CD8 naive and one for CD8 memory.

Whole-study results and caveats: Sorted-subset sequencing was shown by rarefaction to be incomplete despite large depth.

The CDR3 spans 17 residues. Germline V CDR1 and CDR2: MDHEN, SYDVKM. V trimming: 6 bases; J trimming: 7 bases; junction bases outside the gene matches: 15. As to this clone: Its cognate antigen is unknown.

Splitting of CD4+ cells produced CD45RA+ naive and CD45RA-negative memory subsets. The method was immunoSEQ multiplex PCR; TCRdb's version includes in-frame clones alone and lacks a portion of them. The sample records roughly 500,000 clones, 90% to 97% being singletons. Sequenced sample: naive CD4+ T cells sorted from blood. Subset given: CD45RA+ positively selected. The source of this sequence is a woman aged 25-40 years in good health. The V and J genes are TRBV28 and TRBJ1-1; the match to TRBD1 covers 12 bases. CDR3 coding DNA: TGTGCCAGCAGGCAAAACCGGGACAGGGGGCCTCTTGATGAAGCTTTCTTT. Residues: CASRQNRDRGPLDEAFF.